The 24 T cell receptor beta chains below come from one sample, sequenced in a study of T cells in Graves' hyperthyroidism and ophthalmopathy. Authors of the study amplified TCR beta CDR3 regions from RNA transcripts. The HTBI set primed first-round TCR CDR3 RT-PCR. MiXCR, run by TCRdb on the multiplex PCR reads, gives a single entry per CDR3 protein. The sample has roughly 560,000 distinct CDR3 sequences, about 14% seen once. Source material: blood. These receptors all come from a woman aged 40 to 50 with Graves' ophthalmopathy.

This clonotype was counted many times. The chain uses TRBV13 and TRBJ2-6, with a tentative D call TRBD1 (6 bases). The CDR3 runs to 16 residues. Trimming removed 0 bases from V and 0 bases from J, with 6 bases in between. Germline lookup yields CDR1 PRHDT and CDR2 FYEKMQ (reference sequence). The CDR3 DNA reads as TGTGCCAGCAGCTTAGGAGGGGGCTCTGGGGCCAACGTCCTGACTTTC. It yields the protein CASSLGGGSGANVLTF.

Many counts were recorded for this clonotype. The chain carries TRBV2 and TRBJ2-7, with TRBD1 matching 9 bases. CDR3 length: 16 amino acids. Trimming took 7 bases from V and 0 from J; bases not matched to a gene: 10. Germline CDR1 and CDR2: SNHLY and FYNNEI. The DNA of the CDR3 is TGTGCCAGCATCAGACCTGGGACAGGGAGCTCCTACGAGCAGTACTTC. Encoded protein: CASIRPGTGSSYEQYF. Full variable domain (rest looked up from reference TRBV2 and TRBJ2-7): EPEVTQTPSHQVTQMGQEVILRCVPISNHLYFYWYRQILGQKVEFLVSFYNNEISEKSEIFDDQFSVERPDGSNFTLKIRSTKLEDSAMYFCASIRPGTGSSYEQYFGPGTRLTVT.

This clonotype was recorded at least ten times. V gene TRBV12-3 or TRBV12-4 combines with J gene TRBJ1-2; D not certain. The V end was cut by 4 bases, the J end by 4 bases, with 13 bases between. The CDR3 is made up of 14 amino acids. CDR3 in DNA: TGTGCCAGCAGTTATGACCGATGGAGCTATGGCTACACCTTC. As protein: CASSYDRWSYGYTF.

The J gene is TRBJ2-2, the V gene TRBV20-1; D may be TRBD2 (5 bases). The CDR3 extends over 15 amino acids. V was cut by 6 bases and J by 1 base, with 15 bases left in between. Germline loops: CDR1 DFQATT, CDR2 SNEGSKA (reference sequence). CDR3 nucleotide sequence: TGCAGTGCCAGCAAAGCGGTAATGAACACCGGGGAGCTGTTTTTT. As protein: CSASKAVMNTGELFF.

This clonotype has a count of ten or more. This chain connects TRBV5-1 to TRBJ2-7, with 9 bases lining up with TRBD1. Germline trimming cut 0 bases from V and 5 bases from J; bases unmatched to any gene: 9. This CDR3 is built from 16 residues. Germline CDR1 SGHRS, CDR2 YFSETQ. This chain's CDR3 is CASSLGLQGAAHEQYF. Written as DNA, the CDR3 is TGCGCCAGCAGCTTGGGGCTACAGGGGGCAGCCCACGAGCAGTACTTC.

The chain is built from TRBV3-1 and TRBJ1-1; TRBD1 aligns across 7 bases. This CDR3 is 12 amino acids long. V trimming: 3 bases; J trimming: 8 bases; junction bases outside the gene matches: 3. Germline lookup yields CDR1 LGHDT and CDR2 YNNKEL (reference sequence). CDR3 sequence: CASSHADREAFF. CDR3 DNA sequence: TGTGCCAGCAGCCACGCGGACAGGGAAGCTTTCTTT.

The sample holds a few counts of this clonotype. For the CDR3, the DNA is TGTGCCAGCACTCTGGGACAGACAAATCAGCCCCAGCATTTT. Encoded protein: CASTLGQTNQPQHF. The rearrangement joins TRBV2 to TRBJ1-5, with 7 bases fitting TRBD1. Trimming took 7 bases from V and 4 from J; bases not matched to a gene: 7. Germline V gene data show CDR1 as SNHLY and CDR2 as FYNNEI. The CDR3 runs to 14 residues.

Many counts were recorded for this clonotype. CDR3 in DNA: TGTGCCAGCAGCTTAGCGAGGGGGGGGACGTTAGGAACCGGGGAGCTGTTTTTT. Its translation: CASSLARGGTLGTGELFF. The chain links TRBV7-8 to TRBJ2-2; D possibly corresponds to TRBD2 (7 bases). This CDR3 region has 18 residues. Germline-derived CDR1 and CDR2 are SGHVS and FQNEAQ. With 0 bases removed from V and 5 bases from J, the gap between germline ends came to 19 bases.

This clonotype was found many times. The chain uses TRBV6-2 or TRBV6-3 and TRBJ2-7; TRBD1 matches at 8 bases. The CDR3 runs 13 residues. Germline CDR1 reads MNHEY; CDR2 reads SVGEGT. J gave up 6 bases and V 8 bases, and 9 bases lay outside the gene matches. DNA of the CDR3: TGTGCCAGCTGCCAAGGACAGGGAGGCGAGCAGTACTTC. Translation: CASCQGQGGEQYF.

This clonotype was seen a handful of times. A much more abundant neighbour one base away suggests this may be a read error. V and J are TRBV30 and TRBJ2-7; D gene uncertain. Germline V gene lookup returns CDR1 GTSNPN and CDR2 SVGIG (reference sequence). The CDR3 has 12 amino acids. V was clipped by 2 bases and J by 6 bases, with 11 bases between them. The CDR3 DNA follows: TGTGCCTGGAGTCGTCAGGTTTGCGAGCAGTACTTC. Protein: CAWSRQVCEQYF.

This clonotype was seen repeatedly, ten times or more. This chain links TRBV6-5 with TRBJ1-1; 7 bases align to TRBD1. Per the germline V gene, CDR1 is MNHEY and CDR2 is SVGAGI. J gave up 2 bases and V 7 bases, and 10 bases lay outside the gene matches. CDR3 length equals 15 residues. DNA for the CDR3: TGTGCCAGCATCCTATCAGGGGGTCAAAACACTGAAGCTTTCTTT. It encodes CASILSGGQNTEAFF.

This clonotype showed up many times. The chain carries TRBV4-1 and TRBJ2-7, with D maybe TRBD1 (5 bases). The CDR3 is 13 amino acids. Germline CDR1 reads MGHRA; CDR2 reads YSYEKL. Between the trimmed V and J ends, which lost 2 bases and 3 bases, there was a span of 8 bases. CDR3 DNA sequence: TGCGCCAGCAGCCAAACCGACAGCTACGAGCAGTACTTC. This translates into CASSQTDSYEQYF.

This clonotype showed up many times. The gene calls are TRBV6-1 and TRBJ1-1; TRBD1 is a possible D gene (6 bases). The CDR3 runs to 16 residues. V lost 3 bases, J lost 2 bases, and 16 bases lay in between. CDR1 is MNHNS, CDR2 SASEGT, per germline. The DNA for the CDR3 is TGTGCCAGCAGTGAGGCGACACAGGGTGGAAACACTGAAGCTTTCTTT. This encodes CASSEATQGGNTEAFF.

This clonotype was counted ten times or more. The CDR3 is CATSGRLGSDTEAFF. The CDR3 bases are TGTGCCACCAGCGGCCGCCTCGGGAGCGACACTGAAGCTTTCTTT. The chain carries TRBV15 and TRBJ1-1; the D is unclear. V lost 5 bases and J lost 3, with 16 bases in between. Looked up from germline, CDR1 is LNHNV and CDR2 is YYDKDF (reference sequence). The CDR3 contains 15 residues.

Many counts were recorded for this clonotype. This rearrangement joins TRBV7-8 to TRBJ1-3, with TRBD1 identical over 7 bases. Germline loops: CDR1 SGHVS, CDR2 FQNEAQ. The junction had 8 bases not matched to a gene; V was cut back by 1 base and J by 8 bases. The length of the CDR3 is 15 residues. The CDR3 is CASSLGTGGYHTIYF. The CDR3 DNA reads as TGTGCCAGCAGCTTAGGGACAGGAGGTTACCACACCATATATTTT. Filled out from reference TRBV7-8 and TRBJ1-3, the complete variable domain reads GAGVSQSPRYKVAKRGQDVALRCDPISGHVSLFWYQQALGQGPEFLTYFQNEAQLDKSGLPSDRFFAERPEGSVSTLKIQRTQQEDSAVYLCASSLGTGGYHTIYFGEGSWLTVV.

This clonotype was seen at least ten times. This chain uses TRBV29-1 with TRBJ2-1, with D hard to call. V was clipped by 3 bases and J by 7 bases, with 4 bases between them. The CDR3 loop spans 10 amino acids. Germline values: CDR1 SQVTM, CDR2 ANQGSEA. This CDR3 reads CSVDGNEQFF. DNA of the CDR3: TGCAGCGTTGACGGAAATGAGCAGTTCTTC.

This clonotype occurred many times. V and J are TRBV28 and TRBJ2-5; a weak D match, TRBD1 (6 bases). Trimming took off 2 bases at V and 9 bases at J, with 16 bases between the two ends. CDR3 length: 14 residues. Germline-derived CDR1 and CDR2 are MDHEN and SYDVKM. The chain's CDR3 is CASSLDRGSEAQYF. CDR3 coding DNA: TGTGCCAGCAGTTTAGATAGGGGGTCCGAAGCCCAGTACTTC.

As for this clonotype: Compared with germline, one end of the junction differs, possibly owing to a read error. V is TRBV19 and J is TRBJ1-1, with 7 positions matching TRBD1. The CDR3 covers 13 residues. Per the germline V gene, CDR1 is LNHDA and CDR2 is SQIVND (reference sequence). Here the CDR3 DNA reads TGTGTCAGTAGTACGACAGGGCGGGCTGAAGCTTTCTTT. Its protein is CVSSTTGRAEAFF.

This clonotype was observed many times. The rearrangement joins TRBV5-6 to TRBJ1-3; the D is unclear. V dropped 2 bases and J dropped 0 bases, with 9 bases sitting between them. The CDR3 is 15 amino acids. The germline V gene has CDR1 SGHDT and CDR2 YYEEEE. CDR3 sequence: CASSLMSISGNTIYF. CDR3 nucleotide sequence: TGTGCCAGCAGCTTAATGAGTATCTCTGGAAACACCATATATTTT.

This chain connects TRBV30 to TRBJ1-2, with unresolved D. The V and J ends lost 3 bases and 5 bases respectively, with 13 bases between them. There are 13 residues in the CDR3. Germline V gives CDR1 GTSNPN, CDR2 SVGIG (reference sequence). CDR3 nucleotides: TGTGCCTGGAGCGGCTTTTACCCTTATGGCTACACCTTC. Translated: CAWSGFYPYGYTF. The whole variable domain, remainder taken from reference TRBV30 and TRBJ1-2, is SQTIHQWPATLVQPVGSPLSLECTVEGTSNPNLYWYRQAAGRGLQLLFYSVGIGQISSEVPQNLSASRPQDRQFILSSKKLLLSDSGFYLCAWSGFYPYGYTFGSGTRLTVV.

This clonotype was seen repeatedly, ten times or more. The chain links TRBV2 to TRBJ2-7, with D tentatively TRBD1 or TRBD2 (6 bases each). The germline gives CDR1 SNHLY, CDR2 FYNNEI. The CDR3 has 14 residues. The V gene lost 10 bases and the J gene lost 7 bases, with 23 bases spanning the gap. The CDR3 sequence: CAIPTRRGHGEQYF. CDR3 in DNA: TGTGCCATCCCCACGAGGAGGGGACATGGGGAGCAGTACTTC.

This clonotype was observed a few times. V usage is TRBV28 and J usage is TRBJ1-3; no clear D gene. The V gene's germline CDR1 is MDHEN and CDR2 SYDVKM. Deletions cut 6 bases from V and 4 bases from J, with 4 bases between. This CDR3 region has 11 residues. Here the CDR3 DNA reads TGTGCCAGCAGACGGGGAAACACCATATATTTT. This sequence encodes CASRRGNTIYF.

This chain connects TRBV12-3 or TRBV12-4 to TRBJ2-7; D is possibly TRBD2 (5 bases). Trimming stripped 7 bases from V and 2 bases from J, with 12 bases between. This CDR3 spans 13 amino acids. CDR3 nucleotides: TGTGCCAGCAAACTAGAGGGAACCTACGAGCAGTACTTC. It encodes CASKLEGTYEQYF.

The CDR3 DNA follows: TGCGCCAGCAGCCAAGATTGGGGGTTGGCTTTCTTT. It encodes CASSQDWGLAFF. The chain couples TRBV4-3 to TRBJ1-1, with D possibly being TRBD1 (5 bases). Trimming removed 0 bases from V and 11 bases from J, with 10 bases in between. This CDR3 has 12 amino acids. Germline V CDR1 and CDR2: LGHNA, YSLEER.